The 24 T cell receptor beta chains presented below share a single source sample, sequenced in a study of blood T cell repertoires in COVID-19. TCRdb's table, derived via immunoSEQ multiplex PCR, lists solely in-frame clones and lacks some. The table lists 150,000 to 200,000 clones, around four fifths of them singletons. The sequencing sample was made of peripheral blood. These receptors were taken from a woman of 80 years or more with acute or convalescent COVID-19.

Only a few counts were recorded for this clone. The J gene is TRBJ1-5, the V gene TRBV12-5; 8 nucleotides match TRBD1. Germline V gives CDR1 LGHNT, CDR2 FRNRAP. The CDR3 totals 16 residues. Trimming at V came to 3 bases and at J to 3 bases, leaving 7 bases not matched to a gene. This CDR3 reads CASGFATGGNNQPQHF. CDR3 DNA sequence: TGTGCTAGTGGTTTCGCCACAGGGGGTAACAATCAGCCCCAGCATTTT.

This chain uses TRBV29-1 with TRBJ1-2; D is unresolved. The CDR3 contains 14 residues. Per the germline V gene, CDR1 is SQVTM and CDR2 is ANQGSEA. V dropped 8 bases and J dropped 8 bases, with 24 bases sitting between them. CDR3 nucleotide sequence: TGCAGCTACTCCCTCCCCCCGCCGGTGAGAGGCTACACCTTC. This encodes CSYSLPPPVRGYTF.

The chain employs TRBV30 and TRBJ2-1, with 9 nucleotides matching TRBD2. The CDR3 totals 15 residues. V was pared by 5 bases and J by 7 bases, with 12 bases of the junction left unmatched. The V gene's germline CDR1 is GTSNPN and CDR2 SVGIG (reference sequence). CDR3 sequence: CAWQGREGRLNEQFF. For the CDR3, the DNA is TGTGCCTGGCAGGGGCGGGAGGGCCGGTTAAATGAGCAGTTCTTC.

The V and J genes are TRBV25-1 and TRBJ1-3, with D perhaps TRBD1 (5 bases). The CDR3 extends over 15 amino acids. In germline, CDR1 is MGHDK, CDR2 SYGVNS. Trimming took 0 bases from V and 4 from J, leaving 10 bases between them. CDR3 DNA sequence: TGTGCCAGCAGTGAATACGGGGGGTCCGGAAACACCATATATTTT. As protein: CASSEYGGSGNTIYF.

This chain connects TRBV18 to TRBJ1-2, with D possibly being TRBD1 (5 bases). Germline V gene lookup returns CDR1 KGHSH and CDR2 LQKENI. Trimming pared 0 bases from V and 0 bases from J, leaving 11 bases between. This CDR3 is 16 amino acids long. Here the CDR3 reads CASSPPSGGANYGYTF. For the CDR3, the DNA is TGTGCCAGCTCACCACCGTCCGGGGGAGCTAACTATGGCTACACCTTC.

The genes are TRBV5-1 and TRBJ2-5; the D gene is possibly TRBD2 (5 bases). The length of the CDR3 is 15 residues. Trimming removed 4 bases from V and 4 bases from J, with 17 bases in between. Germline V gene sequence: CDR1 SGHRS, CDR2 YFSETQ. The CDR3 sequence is CASSSEGSGAETQYF. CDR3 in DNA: TGCGCCAGCAGCAGCGAGGGATCAGGAGCAGAGACCCAGTACTTC. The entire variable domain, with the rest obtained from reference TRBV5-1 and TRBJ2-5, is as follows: KAGVTQTPRYLIKTRGQQVTLSCSPISGHRSVSWYQQTPGQGLQFLFEYFSETQRNKGNFPGRFSGRQFSNSRSEMNVSTLELGDSALYLCASSSEGSGAETQYFGPGTRLLVL.

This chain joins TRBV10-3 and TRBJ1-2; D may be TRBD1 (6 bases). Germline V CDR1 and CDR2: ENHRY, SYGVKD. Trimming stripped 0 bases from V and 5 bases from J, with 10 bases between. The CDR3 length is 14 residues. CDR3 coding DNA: TGTGCCATCAGTGAGTCTGGGACATTATATGGCTACACCTTC. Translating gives CAISESGTLYGYTF.

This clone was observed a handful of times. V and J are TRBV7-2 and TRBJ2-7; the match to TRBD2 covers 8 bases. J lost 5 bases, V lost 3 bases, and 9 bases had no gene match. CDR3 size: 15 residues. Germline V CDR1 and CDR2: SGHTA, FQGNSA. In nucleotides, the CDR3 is TGTGCCAGCAGCTTCCTCGGGAGGGGAGGTCACGAGCAGTACTTC. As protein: CASSFLGRGGHEQYF.

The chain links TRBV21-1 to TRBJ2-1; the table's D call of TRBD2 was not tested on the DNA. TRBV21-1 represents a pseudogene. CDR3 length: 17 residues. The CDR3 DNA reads TGTGCCAGCAGCAAAAGTAGCGGGAGGGGTTCCTACAATGAGCAGTTCTTC. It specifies CASSKSSGRGSYNEQFF.

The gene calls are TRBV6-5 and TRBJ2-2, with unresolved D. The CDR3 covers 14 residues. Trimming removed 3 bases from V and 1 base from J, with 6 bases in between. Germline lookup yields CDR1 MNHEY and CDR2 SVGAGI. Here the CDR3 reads CASSYQVNTGELFF. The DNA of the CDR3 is TGTGCCAGCAGTTATCAGGTGAACACCGGGGAGCTGTTTTTT.

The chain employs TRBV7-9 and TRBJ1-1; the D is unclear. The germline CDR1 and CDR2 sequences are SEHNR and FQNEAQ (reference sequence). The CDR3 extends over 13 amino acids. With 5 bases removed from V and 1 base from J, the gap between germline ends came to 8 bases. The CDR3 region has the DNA TGTGCCAGCAGCCCGACATCGAACACTGAAGCTTTCTTT. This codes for CASSPTSNTEAFF.

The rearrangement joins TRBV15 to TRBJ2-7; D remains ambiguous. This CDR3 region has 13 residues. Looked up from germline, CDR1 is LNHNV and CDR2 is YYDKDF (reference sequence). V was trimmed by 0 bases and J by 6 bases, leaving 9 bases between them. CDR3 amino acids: CATSRDRSREQYF. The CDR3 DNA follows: TGTGCCACCAGCAGAGATCGAAGCCGCGAGCAGTACTTC.

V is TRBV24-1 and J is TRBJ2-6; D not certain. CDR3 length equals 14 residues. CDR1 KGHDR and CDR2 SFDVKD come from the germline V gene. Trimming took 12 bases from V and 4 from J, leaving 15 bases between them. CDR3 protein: CAPPCLGGANVLTF. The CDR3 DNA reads TGTGCCCCCCCTTGCTTGGGCGGGGCCAACGTCCTGACTTTC.

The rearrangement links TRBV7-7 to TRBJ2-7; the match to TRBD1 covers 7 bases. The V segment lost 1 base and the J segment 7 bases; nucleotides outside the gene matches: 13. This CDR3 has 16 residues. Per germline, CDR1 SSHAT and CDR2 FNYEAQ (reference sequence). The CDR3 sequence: CASSLVLRDSIREQYF. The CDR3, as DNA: TGTGCCAGCAGCTTAGTCCTCCGGGACAGCATCCGGGAGCAGTACTTC.

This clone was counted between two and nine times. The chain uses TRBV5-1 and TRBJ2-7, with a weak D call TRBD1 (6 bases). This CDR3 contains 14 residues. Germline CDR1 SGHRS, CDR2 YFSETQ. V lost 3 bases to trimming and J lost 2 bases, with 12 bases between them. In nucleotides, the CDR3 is TGCGCCAGCAGCTCGGACAGTCCGACCTACGAGCAGTACTTC. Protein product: CASSSDSPTYEQYF.

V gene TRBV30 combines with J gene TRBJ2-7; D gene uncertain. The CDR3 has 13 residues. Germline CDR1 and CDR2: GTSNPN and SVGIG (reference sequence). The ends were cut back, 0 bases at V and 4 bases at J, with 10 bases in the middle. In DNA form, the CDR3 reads TGTGCCTGGAGTGTACCTCAGACTTACGAGCAGTACTTC. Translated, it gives CAWSVPQTYEQYF.

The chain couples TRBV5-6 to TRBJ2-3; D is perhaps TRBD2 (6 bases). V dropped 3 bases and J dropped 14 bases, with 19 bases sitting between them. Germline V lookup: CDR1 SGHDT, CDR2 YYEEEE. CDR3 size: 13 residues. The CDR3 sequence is CASSWDRDSPRYF. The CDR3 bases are TGTGCCAGCAGCTGGGACCGGGACTCCCCGAGGTATTTT.

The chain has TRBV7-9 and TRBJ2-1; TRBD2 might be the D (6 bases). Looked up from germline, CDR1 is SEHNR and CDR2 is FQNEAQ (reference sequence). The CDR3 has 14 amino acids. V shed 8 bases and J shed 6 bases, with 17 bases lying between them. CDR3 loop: CASAAGQAPNEQFF. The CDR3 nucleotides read TGTGCCAGCGCTGCGGGGCAAGCCCCCAATGAGCAGTTCTTC. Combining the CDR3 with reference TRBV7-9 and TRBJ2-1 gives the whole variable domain DTGVSQNPRHKITKRGQNVTFRCDPISEHNRLYWYRQTLGQGPEFLTYFQNEAQLEKSRLLSDRFSAERPKGSFSTLEIQRTEQGDSAMYLCASAAGQAPNEQFFGPGTRLTVL.

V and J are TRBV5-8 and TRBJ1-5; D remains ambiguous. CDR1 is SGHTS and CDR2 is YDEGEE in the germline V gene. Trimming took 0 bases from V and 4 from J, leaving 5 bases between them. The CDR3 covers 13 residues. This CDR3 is CASSLGRNQPQHF. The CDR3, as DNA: TGTGCCAGCAGCTTGGGGCGGAATCAGCCCCAGCATTTT.

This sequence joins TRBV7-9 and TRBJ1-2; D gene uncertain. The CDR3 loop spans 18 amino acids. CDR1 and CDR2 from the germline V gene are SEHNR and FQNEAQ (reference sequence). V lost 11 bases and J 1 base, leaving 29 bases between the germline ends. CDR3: CAVLPRAPSGLRNYGYTF. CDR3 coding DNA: TGTGCCGTCCTTCCGCGGGCCCCATCAGGCCTCCGTAACTATGGCTACACCTTC.

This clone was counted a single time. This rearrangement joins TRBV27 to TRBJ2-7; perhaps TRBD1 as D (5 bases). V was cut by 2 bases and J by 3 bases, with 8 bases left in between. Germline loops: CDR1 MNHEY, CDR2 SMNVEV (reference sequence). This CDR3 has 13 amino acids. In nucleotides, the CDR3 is TGTGCCAGCAGTTTAAAAGGGGTCTACGAGCAGTACTTC. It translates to CASSLKGVYEQYF.

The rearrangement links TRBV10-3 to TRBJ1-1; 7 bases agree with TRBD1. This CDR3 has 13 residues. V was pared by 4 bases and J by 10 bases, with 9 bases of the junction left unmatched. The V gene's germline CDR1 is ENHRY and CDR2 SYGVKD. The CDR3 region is CAISARQGLRAFF. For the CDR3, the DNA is TGTGCCATCAGTGCTAGACAGGGTCTAAGAGCTTTCTTT.

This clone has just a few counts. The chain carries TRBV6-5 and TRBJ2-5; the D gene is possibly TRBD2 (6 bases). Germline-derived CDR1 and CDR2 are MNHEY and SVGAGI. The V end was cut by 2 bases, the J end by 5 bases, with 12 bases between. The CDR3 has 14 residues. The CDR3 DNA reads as TGTGCCAGCAGTTACGGTGGCGGGATCGAGACCCAGTACTTC. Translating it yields CASSYGGGIETQYF.

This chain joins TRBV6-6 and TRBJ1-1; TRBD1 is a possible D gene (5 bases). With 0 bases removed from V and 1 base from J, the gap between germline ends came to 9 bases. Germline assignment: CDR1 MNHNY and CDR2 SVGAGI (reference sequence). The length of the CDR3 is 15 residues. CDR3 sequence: CASSYSRRGNTEAFF. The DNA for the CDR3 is TGTGCCAGCAGTTACTCGAGGAGGGGGAACACTGAAGCTTTCTTT.